Listed here are 14 T cell receptor beta chains from one sample, sequenced in a study of technical replicates of blood from a few donors. The protocol was immunoSEQ multiplex PCR, while the TCRdb copy is restricted to in-frame clones and leaves out a portion. The sample lists about 100,000 clones; nearly 97% were seen once. The source material was T cells isolated from PBMCs. The receptors were sampled from a human donor in good health.

The CDR3 DNA is TGTGCCAGCAGCTTGTTTGGGGGAGGTGAAGCTTTCTTT. It codes for CASSLFGGGEAFF. This chain joins TRBV11-3 and TRBJ1-1; possible D gene TRBD1, 5 bases. Germline lookup yields CDR1 SGHNT and CDR2 YENEEA. This CDR3 has 13 amino acids. Trimming left V 3 bases short and J 7 bases short, with 12 bases between.

This clone has just one count. The V call is TRBV27, the J call TRBJ2-7; 7 bases map to TRBD1. The J segment lost 2 bases and the V segment lost 0 bases, leaving 1 base of the junction unmatched. The CDR3 runs to 14 residues. Germline V gene sequence: CDR1 MNHEY, CDR2 SMNVEV (reference sequence). The CDR3 reads CASSLSGQPYEQYF. The CDR3 coding sequence is TGTGCCAGCAGTTTATCGGGACAGCCCTACGAGCAGTACTTC.

J is TRBJ2-7 and V is TRBV7-2; a possible D gene is TRBD1 (5 bases). The germline V and J ends were trimmed by 6 bases and 3 bases, with 18 bases remaining between them. This CDR3 has 15 amino acids. Per the germline V gene, CDR1 is SGHTA and CDR2 is FQGNSA. Written as DNA, the CDR3 is TGTGCCAGCAGTTCGTATAGGGGATCGGACTACGAGCAGTACTTC. Translated, it gives CASSSYRGSDYEQYF.

The rearrangement joins TRBV14 to TRBJ2-2, with 10 bases matching TRBD1. The CDR3 totals 15 residues. The germline V gene encodes CDR1 SGHDN and CDR2 FVKESK. Trimming took 5 bases from V and 4 from J; bases not matched to a gene: 4. This chain's CDR3 is CASSRDRGRTGELFF. Here the CDR3 DNA reads TGTGCCAGCAGCAGAGACAGGGGGCGCACCGGGGAGCTGTTTTTT.

The chain is built from TRBV30 and TRBJ1-3; 8 nucleotides match TRBD1. From germline, CDR1 is GTSNPN and CDR2 SVGIG (reference sequence). Germline trimming cut 4 bases from V and 1 base from J; bases unmatched to any gene: 9. The CDR3 is 16 residues long. CDR3 sequence: CAWKIGTGTSGNTIYF. CDR3 bases: TGTGCCTGGAAGATCGGGACAGGAACTTCTGGAAACACCATATATTTT.

The chain couples TRBV19 to TRBJ2-6, with D perhaps TRBD1 (6 bases). Germline CDR1 is LNHDA and CDR2 is SQIVND (reference sequence). V lost 9 bases and J lost 3, with 18 bases in between. The CDR3 spans 16 residues. CDR3 sequence (DNA): TGTGCCAGGTCAGGGGTTGACTTATATGGGGCCAACGTCCTGACTTTC. Amino acid sequence: CARSGVDLYGANVLTF. Filled out from reference TRBV19 and TRBJ2-6, the complete variable domain reads DGGITQSPKYLFRKEGQNVTLSCEQNLNHDAMYWYRQDPGQGLRLIYYSQIVNDFQKGDIAEGYSVSREKKESFPLTVTSAQKNPTAFYLCARSGVDLYGANVLTFGAGSRLTVL.

The chain joins TRBV28 to TRBJ1-1, with a weak D call TRBD1 (5 bases). Per germline, CDR1 MDHEN and CDR2 SYDVKM. CDR3 length equals 18 residues. The V end lost 3 bases, the J end lost 5 bases, and 25 bases lay between the germline ends. The CDR3 spells CASSLTYRGKIRSTEAFF. CDR3 bases: TGTGCCAGCAGTTTGACCTACCGGGGGAAGATTCGTTCAACTGAAGCTTTCTTT.

The rearrangement uses TRBV5-6 and TRBJ2-1, with TRBD1 as a possible D gene (6 bases). The CDR3 is 11 residues long. Trimming took 2 bases from V and 10 from J, leaving 7 bases between them. In germline, CDR1 is SGHDT, CDR2 YYEEEE. CDR3 protein: CASSFGTEQFF. CDR3 DNA sequence: TGTGCCAGCAGCTTCGGGACAGAGCAGTTCTTC.

The chain links TRBV4-1 to TRBJ2-7; no clear D gene. The germline V and J ends were trimmed by 6 bases and 0 bases, with 12 bases remaining between them. Looked up from germline, CDR1 is MGHRA and CDR2 is YSYEKL. This CDR3 comprises 14 residues. The CDR3 region is CASSKSESSYEQYF. CDR3 DNA: TGCGCCAGCAGTAAAAGCGAGAGCTCCTACGAGCAGTACTTC.

This sequence joins TRBV7-6 and TRBJ1-5, with a possible D match to TRBD1 (5 bases). CDR1 is SGHVS and CDR2 is FNYEAQ in the germline V gene. Trimming stripped 0 bases from V and 2 bases from J, with 11 bases between. There are 16 residues in the CDR3. The CDR3 DNA reads as TGTGCCAGCAGCTTAGCGGGGGGGATTGGCAATCAGCCCCAGCATTTT. This translates into CASSLAGGIGNQPQHF.

A single count supports this clone. Here the CDR3 reads CASSHSSSYRETQYF. Here the CDR3 DNA reads TGTGCCAGCTCTCATAGTAGCAGCTATAGGGAGACCCAGTACTTC. The chain employs TRBV27 and TRBJ2-5, with D unresolved. Germline V gives CDR1 MNHEY, CDR2 SMNVEV (reference sequence). Trimming removed 8 bases from V and 5 bases from J, with 21 bases in between. The CDR3 is 15 residues long.

The chain employs TRBV19 and TRBJ1-5, with D possibly being TRBD1 (5 bases). Germline values: CDR1 LNHDA, CDR2 SQIVND (reference sequence). The CDR3 has 15 amino acids. With 6 bases removed from V and 1 base from J, the gap between germline ends came to 13 bases. This CDR3 reads CASRPSGGSNQPQHF. In DNA form, the CDR3 reads TGTGCCAGTAGACCCTCCGGGGGGAGCAATCAGCCCCAGCATTTT.

This clone was picked up one time. This rearrangement joins TRBV9 to TRBJ2-1; D uncertain. Germline CDR1 and CDR2: SGDLS and YYNGEE. The CDR3 is made up of 13 amino acids. Deletions cut 0 bases from V and 5 bases from J, with 6 bases between. The CDR3: CASSVVGDNEQFF. In DNA form, the CDR3 reads TGTGCCAGCAGCGTAGTAGGAGACAATGAGCAGTTCTTC.

V usage is TRBV6-6 and J usage is TRBJ2-7; 10 bases line up with TRBD1. There are 15 residues in the CDR3. Per the germline V gene, CDR1 is MNHNY and CDR2 is SVGAGI (reference sequence). V was clipped by 2 bases and J by 5 bases; unmatched bases: 6. In nucleotides, the CDR3 is TGTGCCAGCAGTTACCGGGACAGGGGCGGGGACGAGCAGTACTTC. Its protein is CASSYRDRGGDEQYF.